These T cell receptor beta chains were read from a single sample in a study of CD8 T cells in Susac syndrome. TCRdb reprocessed the immunoSEQ multiplex PCR reads via MiXCR and lists one record per CDR3 protein. The data contain 200,000 to 250,000 distinct CDR3 sequences, 95% of them singletons. Specimen: CD4+ T cells from PBMCs. The receptors come from a human donor with multiple sclerosis. Both conserved end residues are part of each CDR3. D genes are given only for firm matches. Size is omitted from some rows. Given values are once, few, many or a class for expanded clones.

j_call clone_size d_call v_call cdr3_nt cdr3_aa
TRBJ2-1 NA TRBD2 TRBV5-1 TGCGCCAGCAGCTTTCGGGACTACATCCATGAGCAGTTCTTC CASSFRDYIHEQFF
TRBJ2-2 NA NA TRBV29-1 TGCAGCGTTGTGCTCTACGCGAACACCGGGGAGCTGTTTTTT CSVVLYANTGELFF
TRBJ2-1 NA NA TRBV20-1 TGCAGTGCTAGAGATCTACGTGGGGCCATCGTGCAGTTCTTC CSARDLRGAIVQFF
TRBJ2-5 NA TRBD2 TRBV29-1 TGCAGCGTGAGGACTAGCGGGAGAATTATGTCAGAGACCCAGTACTTC CSVRTSGRIMSETQYF
TRBJ2-5 NA NA TRBV12-3/TRBV12-4 TGTGCCAGCAGACCTCGATCGGGGGAGACCCAGTACTTC CASRPRSGETQYF
TRBJ2-5 NA NA TRBV11-2 TGTGCCAGCAGCTTATTGGGGGGACGACAAGAGACCCAGTACTTC CASSLLGGRQETQYF
TRBJ1-4 once NA TRBV5-1 TGCGATAGCGGGGGCCCAACTAATGAAAAACTGTTTTTT CDSGGPTNEKLFF
TRBJ2-1 NA TRBD1 TRBV7-9 TGTGCCAGCAGCTCAGGACAGGGGGTGAGGAATGAGCAGTTCTTC CASSSGQGVRNEQFF
TRBJ1-5 NA NA TRBV29-1 TGCAGCGTTTCGGGGGGCGGCAATCAGCCCCAGCATTTT CSVSGGGNQPQHF
TRBJ2-3 NA TRBD2 TRBV9 TGTGCCAGCAGCCTCAGGACTAGCGGGAAGCAGTATTTT CASSLRTSGKQYF
TRBJ1-1 NA TRBD1 TRBV20-1 TGCAGTGCTACTGGACAGGGGAACACTGAAGCTTTCTTT CSATGQGNTEAFF
TRBJ2-7 NA TRBD2 TRBV3-1 TGTGCCAGCAGCCAAGACGTCCTAGCGGGGGAGCACGAGCAGTACTTC CASSQDVLAGEHEQYF
TRBJ2-1 NA NA TRBV29-1 TGCAGCGTTGATTACGGGATCGCCTACAATGAGCAGTTCTTC CSVDYGIAYNEQFF
TRBJ2-7 once NA TRBV7-2 TGTGCCAGCAGTCGACAGGCAGGGGTAGCCTACGAGCAGTACTTC CASSRQAGVAYEQYF
TRBJ2-7 NA NA TRBV7-2 TGTGCCAGCGACTACGAGCAGTACTTC CASDYEQYF
TRBJ2-5 NA NA TRBV15 TGTGCCACCAGCAGAGATCCGCAAAAAGGGACCCAGTACTTC CATSRDPQKGTQYF
TRBJ1-2 NA NA TRBV18 TGTGCCAGCTCACCAAAGGATAACTCAGGCTACACCTTC CASSPKDNSGYTF
TRBJ2-2 NA NA TRBV9 TGTGCCAGCAGCGTAGTAGGTAACACCGGGGAGCTGTTTTTT CASSVVGNTGELFF
TRBJ2-1 NA TRBD2 TRBV15 TGTGCCACCAGCAGATGGGAGGGAATCAATGAGCAGTTCTTC CATSRWEGINEQFF
TRBJ2-3 NA NA TRBV29-1 TGCAGCGTTGAACGGGTAGCTTACACAGATACGCAGTATTTT CSVERVAYTDTQYF
TRBJ2-3 once NA TRBV29-1 TGCAGCGTTGGGGCAGGCAAGGATACGCAGTATTTT CSVGAGKDTQYF
TRBJ2-1 NA NA TRBV28 TGTGCCAGCACCCCGCCGGGGGTCTACAATGAGCAGTTCTTC CASTPPGVYNEQFF